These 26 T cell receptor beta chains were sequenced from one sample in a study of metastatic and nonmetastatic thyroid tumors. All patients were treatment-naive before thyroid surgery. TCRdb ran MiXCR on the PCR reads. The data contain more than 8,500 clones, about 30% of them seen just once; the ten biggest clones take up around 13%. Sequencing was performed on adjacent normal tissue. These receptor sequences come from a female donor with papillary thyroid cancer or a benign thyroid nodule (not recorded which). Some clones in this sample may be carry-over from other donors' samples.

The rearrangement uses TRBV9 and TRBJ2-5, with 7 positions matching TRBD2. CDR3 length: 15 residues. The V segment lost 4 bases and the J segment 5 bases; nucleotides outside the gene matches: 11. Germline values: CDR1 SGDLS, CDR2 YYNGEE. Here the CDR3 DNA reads TGTGCCAGCAGCCCTCGTGGGGGGAGGGGCGAGACCCAGTACTTC. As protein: CASSPRGGRGETQYF.

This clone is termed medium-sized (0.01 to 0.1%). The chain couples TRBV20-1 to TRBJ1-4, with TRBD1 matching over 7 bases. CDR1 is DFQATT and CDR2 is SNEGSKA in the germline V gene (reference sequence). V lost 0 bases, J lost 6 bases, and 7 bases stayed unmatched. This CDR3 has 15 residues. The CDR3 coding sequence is TGCAGTGCTAGAGATCTTTTAACAGGGGATGAAAAACTGTTTTTT. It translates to CSARDLLTGDEKLFF.

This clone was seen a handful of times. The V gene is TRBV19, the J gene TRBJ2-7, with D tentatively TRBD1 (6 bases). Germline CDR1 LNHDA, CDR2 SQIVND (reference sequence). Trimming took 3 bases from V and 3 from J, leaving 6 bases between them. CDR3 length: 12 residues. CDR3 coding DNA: TGTGCCAGTAGTATGGGACACTACGAGCAGTACTTC. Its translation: CASSMGHYEQYF.

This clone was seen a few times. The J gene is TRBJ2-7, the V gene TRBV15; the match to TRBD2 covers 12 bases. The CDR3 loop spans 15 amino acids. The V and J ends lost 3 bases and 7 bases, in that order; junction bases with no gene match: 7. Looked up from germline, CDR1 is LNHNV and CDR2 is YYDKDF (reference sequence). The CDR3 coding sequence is TGTGCCACCAGCAGGGTGGCTAGCGGGAGGGGAGAGCAGTACTTC. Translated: CATSRVASGRGEQYF.

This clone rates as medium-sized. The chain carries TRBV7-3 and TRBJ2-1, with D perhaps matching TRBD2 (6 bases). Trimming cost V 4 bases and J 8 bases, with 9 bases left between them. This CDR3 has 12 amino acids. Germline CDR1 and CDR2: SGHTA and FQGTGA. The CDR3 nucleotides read TGTGCCAGCAGCTCCGGGAGTTATGAGCAGTTCTTC. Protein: CASSSGSYEQFF.

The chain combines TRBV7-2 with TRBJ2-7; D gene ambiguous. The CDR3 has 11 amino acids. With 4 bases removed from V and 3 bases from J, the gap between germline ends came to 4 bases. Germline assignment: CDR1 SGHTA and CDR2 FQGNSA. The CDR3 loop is CASSSYYEQYF. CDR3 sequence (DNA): TGTGCCAGCAGCTCATACTACGAGCAGTACTTC. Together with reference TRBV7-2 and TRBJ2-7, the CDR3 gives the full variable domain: GAGVSQSPSNKVTEKGKDVELRCDPISGHTALYWYRQSLGQGLEFLIYFQGNSAPDKSGLPSDRFSAERTGGSVSTLTIQRTQQEDSAVYLCASSSYYEQYFGPGTRLTVT.

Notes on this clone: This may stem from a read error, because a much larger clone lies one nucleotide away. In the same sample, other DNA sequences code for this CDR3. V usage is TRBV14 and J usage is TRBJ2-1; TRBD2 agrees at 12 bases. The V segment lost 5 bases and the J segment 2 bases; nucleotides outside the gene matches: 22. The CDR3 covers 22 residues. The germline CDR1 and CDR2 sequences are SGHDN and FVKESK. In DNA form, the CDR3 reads TGTGCCAGCAGCAGTAAGCGGCGTACTAGCGGGAGGAAGTATATCCCCTACAATGAGCAGTTCTTC. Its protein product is CASSSKRRTSGRKYIPYNEQFF.

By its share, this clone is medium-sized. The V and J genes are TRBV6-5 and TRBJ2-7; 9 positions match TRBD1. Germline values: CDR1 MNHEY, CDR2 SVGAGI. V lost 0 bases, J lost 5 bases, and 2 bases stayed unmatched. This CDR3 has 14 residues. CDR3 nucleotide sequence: TGTGCCAGCAGTTACTCGGACAGGGGTCACGAGCAGTACTTC. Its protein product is CASSYSDRGHEQYF.

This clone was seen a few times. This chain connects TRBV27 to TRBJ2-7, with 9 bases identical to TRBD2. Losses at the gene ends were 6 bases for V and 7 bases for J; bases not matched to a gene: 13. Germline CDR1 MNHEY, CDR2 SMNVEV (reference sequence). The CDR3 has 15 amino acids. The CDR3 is CASRRDSGGFLEQYF. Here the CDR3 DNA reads TGTGCCAGCAGACGGGACAGCGGGGGGTTTTTGGAGCAGTACTTC.

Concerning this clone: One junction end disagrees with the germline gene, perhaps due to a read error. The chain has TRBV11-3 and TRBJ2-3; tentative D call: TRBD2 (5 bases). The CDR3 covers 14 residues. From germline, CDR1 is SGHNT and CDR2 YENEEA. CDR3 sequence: CAISLNGNTDMQYF. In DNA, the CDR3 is TGTGCCATCAGCTTAAACGGGAACACAGATATGCAGTATTTT. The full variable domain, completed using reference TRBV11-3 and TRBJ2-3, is EAGVVQSPRYKIIEKKQPVAFWCNPISGHNTLYWYLQNLGQGPELLIRYENEEAVDDSQLPKDRFSAERLKGVDSTLKIQPAELGDSAVYLCAISLNGNTDMQYFGPGTRLTVL.

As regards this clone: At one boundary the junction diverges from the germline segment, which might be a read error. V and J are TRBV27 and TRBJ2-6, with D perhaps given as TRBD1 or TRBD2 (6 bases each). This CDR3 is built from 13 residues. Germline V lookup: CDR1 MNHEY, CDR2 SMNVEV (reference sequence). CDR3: CASSPRGAYVLTF. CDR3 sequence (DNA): TGTGCCAGCAGTCCAAGGGGGGCCTACGTCCTGACTTTC. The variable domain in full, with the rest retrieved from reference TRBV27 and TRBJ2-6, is EAQVTQNPRYLITVTGKKLTVTCSQNMNHEYMSWYRQDPGLGLRQIYYSMNVEVTDKGDVPEGYKVSRKEKRNFPLILESPSPNQTSLYFCASSPRGAYVLTFGAGSRLTVL.

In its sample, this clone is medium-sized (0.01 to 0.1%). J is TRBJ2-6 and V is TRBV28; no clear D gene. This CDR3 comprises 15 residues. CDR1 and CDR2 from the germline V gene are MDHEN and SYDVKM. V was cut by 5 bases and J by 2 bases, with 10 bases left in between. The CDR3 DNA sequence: TGTGCCAGCAGTCCCCGGGTTCCTGGGGCCAACGTCCTGACTTTC. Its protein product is CASSPRVPGANVLTF.

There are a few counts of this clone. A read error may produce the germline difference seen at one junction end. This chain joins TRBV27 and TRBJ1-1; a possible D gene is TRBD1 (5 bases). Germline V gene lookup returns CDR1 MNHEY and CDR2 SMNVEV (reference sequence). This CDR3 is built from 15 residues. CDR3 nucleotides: TGTGCCAGCAGGCCTCCGGGTGGGTTGGACACTGAATCTTTCTTT. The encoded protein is CASRPPGGLDTESFF.

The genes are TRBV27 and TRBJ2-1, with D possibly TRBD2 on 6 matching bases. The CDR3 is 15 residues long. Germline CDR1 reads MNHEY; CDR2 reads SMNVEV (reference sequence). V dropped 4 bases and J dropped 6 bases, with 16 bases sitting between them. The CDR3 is CASSSRLVKSNEQFF. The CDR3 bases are TGTGCCAGCAGTTCAAGACTAGTGAAGAGCAATGAGCAGTTCTTC.

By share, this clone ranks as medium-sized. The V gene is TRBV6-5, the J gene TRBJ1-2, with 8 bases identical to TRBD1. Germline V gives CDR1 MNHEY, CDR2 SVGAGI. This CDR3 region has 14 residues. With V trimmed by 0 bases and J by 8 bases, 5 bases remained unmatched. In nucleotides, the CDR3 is TGTGCCAGCAGTTACTCGAACAGGGGGGGAGGCTACACCTTC. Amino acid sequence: CASSYSNRGGGYTF.

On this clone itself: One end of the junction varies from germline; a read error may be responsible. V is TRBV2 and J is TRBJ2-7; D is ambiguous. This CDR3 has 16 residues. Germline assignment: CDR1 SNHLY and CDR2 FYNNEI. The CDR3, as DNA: TGTGCCAGCAGTGAAGCGCTTCCAACTGTCTCCTGCGAGCAGTACTTC. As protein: CASSEALPTVSCEQYF.

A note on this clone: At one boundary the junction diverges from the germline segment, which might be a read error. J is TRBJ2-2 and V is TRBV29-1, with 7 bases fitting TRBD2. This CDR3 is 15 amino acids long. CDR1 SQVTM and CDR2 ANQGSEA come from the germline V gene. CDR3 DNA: TGCATCGTTCTGTGCGGGAGATTTGACACCGGGGAGCTGTTTTTT. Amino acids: CIVLCGRFDTGELFF.

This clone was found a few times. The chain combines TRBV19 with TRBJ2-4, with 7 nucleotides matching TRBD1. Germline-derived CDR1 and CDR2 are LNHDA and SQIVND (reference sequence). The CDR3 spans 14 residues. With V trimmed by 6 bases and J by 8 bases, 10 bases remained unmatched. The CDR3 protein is CASRQGPDRDIQYF. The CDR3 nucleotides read TGTGCCAGTAGACAGGGGCCCGATAGAGACATTCAGTACTTC.

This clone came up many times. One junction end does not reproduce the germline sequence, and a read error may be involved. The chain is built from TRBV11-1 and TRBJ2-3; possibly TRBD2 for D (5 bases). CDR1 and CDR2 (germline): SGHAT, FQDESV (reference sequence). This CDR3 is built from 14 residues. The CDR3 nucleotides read TGTGCCAGCAGCATAGCGACCGGCACAGATACGCAGTATTTT. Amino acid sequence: CASSIATGTDTQYF.

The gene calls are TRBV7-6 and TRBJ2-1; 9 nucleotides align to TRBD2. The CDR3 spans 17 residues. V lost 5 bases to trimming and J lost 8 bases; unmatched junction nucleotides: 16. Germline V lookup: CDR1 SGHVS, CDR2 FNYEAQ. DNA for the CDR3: TGTGCCAGCAGCGTCACGCGGGGGGGCTTTTCGCATGATGAGCAGTTCTTC. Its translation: CASSVTRGGFSHDEQFF.

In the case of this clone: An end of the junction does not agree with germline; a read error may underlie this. CDR3 sequence: CASSVGGDKNIQCF. In nucleotides, the CDR3 is TGTGCCAGCAGCGTAGGTGGGGACAAAAACATTCAGTGCTTC. The chain couples TRBV9 to TRBJ2-4; weak D call: TRBD1 (6 bases). CDR1 SGDLS and CDR2 YYNGEE come from the germline V gene. The CDR3 has 14 amino acids.

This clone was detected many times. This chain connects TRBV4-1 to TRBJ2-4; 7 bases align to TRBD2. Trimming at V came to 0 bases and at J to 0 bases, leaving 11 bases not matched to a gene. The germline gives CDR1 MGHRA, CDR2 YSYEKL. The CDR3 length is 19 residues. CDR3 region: CASSQDLRLAVLAKNIQYF. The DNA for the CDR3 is TGCGCCAGCAGCCAAGATCTGAGGCTAGCGGTCCTAGCCAAAAACATTCAGTACTTC.

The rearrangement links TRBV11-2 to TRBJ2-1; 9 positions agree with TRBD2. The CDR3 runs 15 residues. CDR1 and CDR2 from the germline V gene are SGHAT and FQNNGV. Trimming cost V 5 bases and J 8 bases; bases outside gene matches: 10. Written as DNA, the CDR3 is TGTGCCAGCAGCGGGGGGACTAGCTCGAATGATGAGCAGTTCTTC. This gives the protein CASSGGTSSNDEQFF.

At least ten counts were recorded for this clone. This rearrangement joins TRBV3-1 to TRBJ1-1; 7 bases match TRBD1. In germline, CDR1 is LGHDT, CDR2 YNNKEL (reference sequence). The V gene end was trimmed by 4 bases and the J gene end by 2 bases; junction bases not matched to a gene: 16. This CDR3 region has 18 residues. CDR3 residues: CASSPLGPSGGFNTEAFF. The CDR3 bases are TGTGCCAGCAGCCCCCTCGGGCCGTCAGGGGGATTTAACACTGAAGCTTTCTTT.

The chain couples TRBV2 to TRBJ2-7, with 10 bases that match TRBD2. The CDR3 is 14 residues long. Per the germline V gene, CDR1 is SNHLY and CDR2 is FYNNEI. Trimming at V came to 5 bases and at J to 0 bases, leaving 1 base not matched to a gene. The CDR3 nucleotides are TGTGCCAGCAGTCTAGCGGGAGTCTCCTACGAGCAGTACTTC. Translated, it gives CASSLAGVSYEQYF.

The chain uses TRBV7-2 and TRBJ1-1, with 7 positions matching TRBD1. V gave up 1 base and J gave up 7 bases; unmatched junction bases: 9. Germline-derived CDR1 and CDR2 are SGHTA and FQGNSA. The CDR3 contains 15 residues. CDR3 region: CASSLEKGAQGEAFF. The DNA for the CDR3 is TGTGCCAGCAGCTTAGAGAAGGGGGCGCAAGGTGAAGCTTTCTTT.